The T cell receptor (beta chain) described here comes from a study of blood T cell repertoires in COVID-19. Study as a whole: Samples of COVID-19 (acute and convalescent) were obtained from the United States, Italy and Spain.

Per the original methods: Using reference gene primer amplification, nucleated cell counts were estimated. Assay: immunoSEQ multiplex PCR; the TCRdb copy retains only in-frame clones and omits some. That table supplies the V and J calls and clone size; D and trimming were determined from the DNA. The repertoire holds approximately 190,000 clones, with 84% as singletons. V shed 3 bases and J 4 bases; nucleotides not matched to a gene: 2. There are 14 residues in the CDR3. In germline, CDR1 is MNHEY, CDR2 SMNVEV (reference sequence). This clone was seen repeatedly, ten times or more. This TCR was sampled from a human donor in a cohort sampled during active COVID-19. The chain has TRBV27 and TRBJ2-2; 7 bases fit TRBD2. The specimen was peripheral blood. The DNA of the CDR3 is TGTGCCAGCAGTTTCGGGGGGAGCACCGGGGAGCTGTTTTTT. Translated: CASSFGGSTGELFF.